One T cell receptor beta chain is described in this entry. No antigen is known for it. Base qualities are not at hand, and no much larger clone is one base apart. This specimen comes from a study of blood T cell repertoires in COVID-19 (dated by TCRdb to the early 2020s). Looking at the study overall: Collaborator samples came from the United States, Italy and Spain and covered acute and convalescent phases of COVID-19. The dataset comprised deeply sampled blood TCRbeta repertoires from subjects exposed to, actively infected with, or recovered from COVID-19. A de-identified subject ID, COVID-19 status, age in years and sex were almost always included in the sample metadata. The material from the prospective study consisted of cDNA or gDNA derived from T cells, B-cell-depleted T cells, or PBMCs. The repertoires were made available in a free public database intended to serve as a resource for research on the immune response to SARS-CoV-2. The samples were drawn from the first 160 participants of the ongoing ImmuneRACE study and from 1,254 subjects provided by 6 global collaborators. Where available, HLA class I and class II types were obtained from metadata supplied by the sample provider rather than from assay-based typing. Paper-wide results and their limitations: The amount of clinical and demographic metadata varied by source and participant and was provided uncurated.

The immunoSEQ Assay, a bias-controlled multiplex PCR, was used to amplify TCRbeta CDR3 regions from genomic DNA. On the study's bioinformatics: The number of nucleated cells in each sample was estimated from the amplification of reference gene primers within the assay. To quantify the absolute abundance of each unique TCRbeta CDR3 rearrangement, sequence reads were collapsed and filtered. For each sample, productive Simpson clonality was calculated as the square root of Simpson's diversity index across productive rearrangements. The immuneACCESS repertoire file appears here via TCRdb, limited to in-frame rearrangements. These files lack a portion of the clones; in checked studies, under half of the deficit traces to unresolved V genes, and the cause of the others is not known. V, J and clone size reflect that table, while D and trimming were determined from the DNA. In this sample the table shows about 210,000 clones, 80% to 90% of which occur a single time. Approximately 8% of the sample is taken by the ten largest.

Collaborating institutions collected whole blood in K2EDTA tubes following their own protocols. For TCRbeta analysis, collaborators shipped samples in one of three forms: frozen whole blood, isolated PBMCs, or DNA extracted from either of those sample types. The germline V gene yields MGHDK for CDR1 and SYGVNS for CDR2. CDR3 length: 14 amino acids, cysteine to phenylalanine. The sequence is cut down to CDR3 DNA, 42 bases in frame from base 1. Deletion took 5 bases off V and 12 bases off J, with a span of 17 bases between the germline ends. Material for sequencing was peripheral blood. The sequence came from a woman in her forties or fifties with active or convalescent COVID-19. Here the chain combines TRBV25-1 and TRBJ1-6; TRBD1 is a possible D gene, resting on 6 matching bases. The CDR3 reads CASSHFRDMQPLHF. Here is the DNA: TGTGCCAGCAGTCATTTCCGGGACATGCAACCCCTCCACTTT.